This T cell receptor (beta chain) emerged from a study of OX40 agonist ivuxolimab in advanced cancers. Context from the whole study: Ivuxolimab, which targeted the costimulatory receptor OX40 (CD134), was an agonistic, fully human IgG2 monoclonal antibody. Intravenous ivuxolimab was administered to patients every 2 weeks at six dose levels: 0.01, 0.1, 0.3, 1.5, 3 and 10 mg/kg. Among the approximately 50 dose-escalation patients, some 20 had hepatocellular carcinoma, 15 or so melanoma, 9 renal cell carcinoma and 9 head and neck cancer. A male proportion of approximately 83% and a mean age of roughly 55 years, ranging from roughly 23 to 85, were recorded for the dose-escalation cohort. Patients were allowed to have had prior anti-PD-1, anti-PD-L1 or anti-CTLA-4 therapy, and roughly two fifths of the dose-escalation patients had been treated with checkpoint inhibitors. Partial responses were achieved by three dose-escalation patients, of whom one had hepatocellular carcinoma and two had cutaneous melanoma. Peripheral TCRbeta sequencing aimed to test whether ivuxolimab altered TCR sequence diversity and caused clonal T-cell expansion. The paper reports the monotherapy dose-escalation portion (N = 52 patients) of the phase I ivuxolimab trial.

From a lookup of the germline V gene, CDR1 and CDR2 are KGHSH and LQKENI. The CDR3 covers 14 residues, taking in both the cysteine and the phenylalanine. The sequence is cut down to CDR3 DNA, 42 bases in frame from base 1. V is pared back by 1 base and J by 4 bases, with 10 bases lying between the germline termini. Comments on this clone: The antigen it binds to is not known. Base-call qualities are not available, and no considerably larger clone is one nucleotide away.

Patients with a history of autoimmune disease or receiving systemic immunosuppression were excluded from the trial. Peripheral blood for TCR sequencing was drawn from every dose cohort at baseline, at cycle 4 day 1 and at cycle 7 day 1. Samples were obtained from an open-label, multicenter, first-in-human phase I dose-escalation trial of ivuxolimab. Adults with locally advanced or metastatic melanoma, renal cell, hepatocellular, or head and neck squamous cell carcinoma were enrolled in the trial. CD4+ and CD8+ T cells were sorted separately from peripheral blood before TCR sequencing. To sequence the TCRbeta CDR3 region, genomic DNA was isolated from the sorted cells. TCRbeta CDR3 regions were sequenced using the immunoSEQ Assay. The source is immuneACCESS, and TCRdb retained only in-frame sequences with V and J called. Part of the clones is not carried over; for the studies checked, unresolved V genes explain less than half of this, and the remainder is unexplained. The sample includes 77,000 or so clones, with approximately 78% observed a single time. Approximately 5% of the sample rests with the top ten.

On the study overall, not on this receptor specifically: At doses of 0.1 to 3.0 mg/kg, clonal expansion of both CD4+ and CD8+ blood T cells was observed from baseline to week 6. Low levels of normalized T-cell clonal expansion were also seen in some patients who did not respond. Antigen specificity was not determined for the clonally expanded peripheral T cells. After ivuxolimab, more expanded clones were found on average in CD8+ T cells than in CD4+ T cells. In the 0.1-3.0 mg/kg groups, partial responders were among the patients with the lowest normalized peripheral clonal expansion, particularly in CD8+ T cells.

In this chain, TRBV18 is recombined with TRBJ1-1; no D gene can be assigned with confidence. The source of this sequence is an adult with an advanced solid tumor such as melanoma, head and neck, liver or kidney cancer. Material: CD4+ or CD8+ T cells sorted from blood, obtained in a trial of the OX40 agonist ivuxolimab. In nucleotides, the sequence is TGTGCCAGCTCACCACAGGGTCCGGGCACTGAAGCTTTCTTT. Translated, it gives CASSPQGPGTEAFF.